This T cell receptor (beta chain) was captured by sequencing in a study of CD8+ T cells in alopecia areata. General study results and limits: Researchers report lesional scalp, most notably alopecia totalis/universalis, outstripped normal scalp in clonality. In scalp samples, resident alphabeta T cells of normal skin are also sequenced.

Sequencing used cDNA as its template, made by extracting RNA and reverse transcribing it. Libraries were prepared by immunoSEQ multiplex PCR; TCRdb keeps only in-frame clonotypes and omits some of them. Seen here are 90,000 to 150,000 clones, around 56% observed once, and the top ten hold roughly 0.45%. Specified treatment: oral pan-JAK inhibitor, 5-10 mg twice daily. Collection of lesional scalp punch biopsies and peripheral blood was performed in alopecia areata patients. This CDR3 contains 16 residues. Germline CDR1 is SNHLY and CDR2 is FYNNEI. V was pared by 2 bases and J by 7 bases, with 8 bases of the junction left unmatched. As to this clone: The antigen is undetermined.

The receptor's source is a human donor with alopecia areata. The starting material was CD4+ T cells sorted from blood, obtained at week 4, from a patient treated with tofacitinib. The rearrangement uses TRBV2 and TRBJ2-4, with 10 bases aligning to TRBD2. The CDR3 region is CASSERYLAGANIQYF. CDR3 DNA: TGTGCCAGCAGTGAAAGATATCTAGCGGGGGCGAACATTCAGTACTTC.